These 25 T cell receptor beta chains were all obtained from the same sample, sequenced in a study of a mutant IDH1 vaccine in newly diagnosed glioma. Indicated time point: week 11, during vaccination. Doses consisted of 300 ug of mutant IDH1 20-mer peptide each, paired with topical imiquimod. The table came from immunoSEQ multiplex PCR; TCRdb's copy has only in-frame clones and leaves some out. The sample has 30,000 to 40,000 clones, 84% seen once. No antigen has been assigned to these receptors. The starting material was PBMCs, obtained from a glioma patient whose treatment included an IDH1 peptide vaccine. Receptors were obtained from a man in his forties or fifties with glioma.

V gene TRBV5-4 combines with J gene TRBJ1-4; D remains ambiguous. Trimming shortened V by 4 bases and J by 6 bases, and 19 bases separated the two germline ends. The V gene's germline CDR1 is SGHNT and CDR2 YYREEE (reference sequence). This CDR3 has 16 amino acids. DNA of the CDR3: TGTGCCAGCAGCCCCTCCCTGACGGCTGGCGATGAAAAACTGTTTTTT. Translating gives CASSPSLTAGDEKLFF.

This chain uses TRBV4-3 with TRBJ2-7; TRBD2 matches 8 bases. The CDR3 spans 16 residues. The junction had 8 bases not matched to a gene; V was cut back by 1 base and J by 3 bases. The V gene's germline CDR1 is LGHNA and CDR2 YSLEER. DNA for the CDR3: TGCGCCAGCAGCCAAGGACTTAGCGGGACCCTCTACGAGCAGTACTTC. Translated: CASSQGLSGTLYEQYF.

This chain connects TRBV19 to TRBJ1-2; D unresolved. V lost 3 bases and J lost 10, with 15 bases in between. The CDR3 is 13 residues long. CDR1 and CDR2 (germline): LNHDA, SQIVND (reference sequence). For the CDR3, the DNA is TGTGCCAGTAGTATTTTCGGGGATCAGGACTACACCTTC. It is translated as CASSIFGDQDYTF.

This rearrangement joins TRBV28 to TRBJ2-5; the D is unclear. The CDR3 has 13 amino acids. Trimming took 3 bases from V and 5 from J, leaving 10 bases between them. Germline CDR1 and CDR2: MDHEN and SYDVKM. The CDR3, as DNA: TGTGCCAGCAGTTTCCCCCAGGAGGAGACCCAGTACTTC. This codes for CASSFPQEETQYF.

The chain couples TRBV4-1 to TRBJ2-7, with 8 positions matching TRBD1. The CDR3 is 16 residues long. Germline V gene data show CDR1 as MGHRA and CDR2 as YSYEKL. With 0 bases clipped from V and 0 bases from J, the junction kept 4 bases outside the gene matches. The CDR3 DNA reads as TGCGCCAGCAGCCAAGAGAGGGACAGGTCCTCCTACGAGCAGTACTTC. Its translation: CASSQERDRSSYEQYF.

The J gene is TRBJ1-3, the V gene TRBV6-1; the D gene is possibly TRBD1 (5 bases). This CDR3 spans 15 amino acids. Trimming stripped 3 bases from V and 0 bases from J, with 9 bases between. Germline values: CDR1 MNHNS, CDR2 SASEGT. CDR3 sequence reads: CASSDGTASGNTIYF. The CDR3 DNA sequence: TGTGCCAGCAGTGATGGGACGGCCTCTGGAAACACCATATATTTT.

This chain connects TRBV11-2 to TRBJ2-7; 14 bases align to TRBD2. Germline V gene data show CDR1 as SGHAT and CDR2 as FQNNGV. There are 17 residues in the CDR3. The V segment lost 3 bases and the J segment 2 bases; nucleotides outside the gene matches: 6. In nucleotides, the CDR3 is TGTGCCAGCAGCTTCGGGACTAGCGGGGGCAGTACCTACGAGCAGTACTTC. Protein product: CASSFGTSGGSTYEQYF.

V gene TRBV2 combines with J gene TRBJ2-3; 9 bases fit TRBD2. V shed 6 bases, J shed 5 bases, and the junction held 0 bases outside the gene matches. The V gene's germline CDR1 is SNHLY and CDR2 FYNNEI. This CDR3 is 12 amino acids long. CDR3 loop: CASRAGGDTQYF. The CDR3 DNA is TGTGCCAGCAGAGCGGGAGGAGATACGCAGTATTTT.

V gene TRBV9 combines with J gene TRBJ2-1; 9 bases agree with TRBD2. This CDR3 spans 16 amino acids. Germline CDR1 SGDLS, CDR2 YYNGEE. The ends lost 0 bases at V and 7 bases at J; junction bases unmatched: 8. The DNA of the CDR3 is TGTGCCAGCAGCGTAGCTAGGGCTAGCGGGGCGAATGAGCAGTTCTTC. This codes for CASSVARASGANEQFF.

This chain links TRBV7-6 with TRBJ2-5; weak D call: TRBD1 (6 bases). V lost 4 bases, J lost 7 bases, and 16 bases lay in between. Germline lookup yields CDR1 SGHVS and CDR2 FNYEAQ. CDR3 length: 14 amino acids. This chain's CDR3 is CASSSGSGAGTQYF. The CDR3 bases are TGTGCCAGCAGCTCCGGATCAGGGGCTGGGACCCAGTACTTC.

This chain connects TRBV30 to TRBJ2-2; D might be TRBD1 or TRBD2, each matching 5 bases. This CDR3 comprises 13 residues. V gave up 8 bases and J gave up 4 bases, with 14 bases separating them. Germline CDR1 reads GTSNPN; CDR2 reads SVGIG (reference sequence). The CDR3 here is CAVIGGATGELFF. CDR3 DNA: TGTGCCGTGATTGGGGGAGCCACCGGGGAGCTGTTTTTT.

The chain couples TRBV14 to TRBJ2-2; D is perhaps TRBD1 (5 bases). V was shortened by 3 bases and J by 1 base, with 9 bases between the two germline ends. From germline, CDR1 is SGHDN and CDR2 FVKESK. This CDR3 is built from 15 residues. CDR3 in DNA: TGTGCCAGCAGCCAGGGCAGGGTGAACACCGGGGAGCTGTTTTTT. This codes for CASSQGRVNTGELFF.

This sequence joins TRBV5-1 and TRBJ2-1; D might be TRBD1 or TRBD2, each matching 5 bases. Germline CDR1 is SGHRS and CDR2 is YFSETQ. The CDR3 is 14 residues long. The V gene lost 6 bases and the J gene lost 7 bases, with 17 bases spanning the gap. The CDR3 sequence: CASTFGAYKNEQFF. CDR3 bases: TGCGCCAGCACCTTCGGGGCCTACAAGAATGAGCAGTTCTTC.

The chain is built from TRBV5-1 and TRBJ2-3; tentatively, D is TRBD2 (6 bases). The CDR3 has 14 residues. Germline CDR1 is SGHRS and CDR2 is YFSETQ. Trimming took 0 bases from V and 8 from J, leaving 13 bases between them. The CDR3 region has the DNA TGCGCCAGCAGCTTGGAGGCGGGAAGATCTACGCAGTATTTT. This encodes CASSLEAGRSTQYF.

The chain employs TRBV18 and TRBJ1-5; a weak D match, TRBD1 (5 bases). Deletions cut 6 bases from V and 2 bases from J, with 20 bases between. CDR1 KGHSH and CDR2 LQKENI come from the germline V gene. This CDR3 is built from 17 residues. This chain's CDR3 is CASSPKGLTGGNQPQHF. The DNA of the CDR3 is TGTGCCAGCTCTCCCAAGGGTCTTACGGGGGGCAATCAGCCCCAGCATTTT.

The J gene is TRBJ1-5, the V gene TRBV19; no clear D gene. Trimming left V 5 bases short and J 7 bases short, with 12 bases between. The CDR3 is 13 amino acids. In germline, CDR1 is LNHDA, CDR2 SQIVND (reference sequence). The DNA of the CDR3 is TGTGCCAGTAGTGACGTCGTAAGCCAGCCCCAGCATTTT. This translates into CASSDVVSQPQHF.

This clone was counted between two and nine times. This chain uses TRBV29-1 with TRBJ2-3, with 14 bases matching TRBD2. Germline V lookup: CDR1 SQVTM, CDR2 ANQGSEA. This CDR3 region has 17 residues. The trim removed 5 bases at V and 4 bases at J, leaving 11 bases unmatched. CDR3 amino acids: CSVSSGTSGSWADTQYF. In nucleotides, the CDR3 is TGCAGCGTTTCTTCCGGGACTAGCGGGAGTTGGGCAGATACGCAGTATTTT.

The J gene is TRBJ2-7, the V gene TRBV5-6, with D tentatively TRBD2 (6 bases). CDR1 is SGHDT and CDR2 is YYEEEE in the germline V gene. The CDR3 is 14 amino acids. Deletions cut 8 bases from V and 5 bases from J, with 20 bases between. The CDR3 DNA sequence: TGTGCCAGTCGACTCGGAGGGAGCGGCCACGAGCAGTACTTC. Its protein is CASRLGGSGHEQYF.

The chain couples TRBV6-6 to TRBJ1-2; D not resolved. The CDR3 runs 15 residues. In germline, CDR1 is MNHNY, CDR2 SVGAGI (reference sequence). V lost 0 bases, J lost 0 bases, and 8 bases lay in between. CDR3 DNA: TGTGCCAGCAGTTACTCCTTAGAGACTAACTATGGCTACACCTTC. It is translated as CASSYSLETNYGYTF.

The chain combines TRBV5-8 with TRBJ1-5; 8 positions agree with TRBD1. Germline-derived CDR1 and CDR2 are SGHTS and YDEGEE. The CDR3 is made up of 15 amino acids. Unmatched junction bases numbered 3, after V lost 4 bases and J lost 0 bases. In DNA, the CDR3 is TGTGCCAGCAGCCGAGGACAGGGTAGCAATCAGCCCCAGCATTTT. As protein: CASSRGQGSNQPQHF.

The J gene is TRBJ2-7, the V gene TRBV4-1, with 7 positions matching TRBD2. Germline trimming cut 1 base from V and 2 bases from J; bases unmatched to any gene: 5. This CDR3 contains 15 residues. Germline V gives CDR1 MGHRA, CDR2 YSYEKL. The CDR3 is CASSQGRGTAYEQYF. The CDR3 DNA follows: TGCGCCAGCAGCCAAGGGCGGGGGACGGCCTACGAGCAGTACTTC.

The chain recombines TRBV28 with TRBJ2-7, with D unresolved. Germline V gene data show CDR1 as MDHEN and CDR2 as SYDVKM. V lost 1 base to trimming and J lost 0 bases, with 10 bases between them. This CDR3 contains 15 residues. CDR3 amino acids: CASSLSDLSSYEQYF. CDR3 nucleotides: TGTGCCAGCAGTTTATCGGACCTGAGCTCCTACGAGCAGTACTTC. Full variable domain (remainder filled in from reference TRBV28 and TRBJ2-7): DVKVTQSSRYLVKRTGEKVFLECVQDMDHENMFWYRQDPGLGLRLIYFSYDVKMKEKGDIPEGYSVSREKKERFSLILESASTNQTSMYLCASSLSDLSSYEQYFGPGTRLTVT.

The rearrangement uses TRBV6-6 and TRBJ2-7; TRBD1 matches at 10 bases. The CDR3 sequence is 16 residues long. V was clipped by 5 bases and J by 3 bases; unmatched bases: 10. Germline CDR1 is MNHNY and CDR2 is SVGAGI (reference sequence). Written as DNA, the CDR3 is TGTGCCAGCAGTCCAGGACAGGGGGGTACTTTCTACGAGCAGTACTTC. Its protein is CASSPGQGGTFYEQYF.

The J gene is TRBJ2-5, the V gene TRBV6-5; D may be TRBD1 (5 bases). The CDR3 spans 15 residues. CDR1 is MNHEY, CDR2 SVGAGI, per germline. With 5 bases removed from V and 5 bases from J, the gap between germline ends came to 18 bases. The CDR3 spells CASSQARERWETQYF. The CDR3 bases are TGTGCCAGCAGTCAGGCCAGGGAACGGTGGGAGACCCAGTACTTC.

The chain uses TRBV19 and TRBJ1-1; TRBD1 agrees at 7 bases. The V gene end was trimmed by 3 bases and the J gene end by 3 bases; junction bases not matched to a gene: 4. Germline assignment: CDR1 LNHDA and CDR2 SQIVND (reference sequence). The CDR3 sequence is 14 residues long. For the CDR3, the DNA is TGTGCCAGTAGTATGCTGGGACAGTACACTGAAGCTTTCTTT. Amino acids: CASSMLGQYTEAFF.